This section outlines one TCR beta chain sequence together with its context. Antigen: not known. These data are taken from a study of shared clonotypes between healthy human individuals. Germline CDR1 and CDR2: LNHDA and SQIVND (reference sequence). V lost 9 bases and J 3 bases, leaving 15 bases between the germline ends. This CDR3 has 13 residues. Study results and limitations: Read depth was anticipated to influence clonotype sharing among donors.

Profiled with immunoSEQ multiplex PCR; TCRdb holds only in-frame clones, not every one. This table has 650,000 to 700,000 clones, about 90% appearing once. Healthy adults negative for HIV, lacking recent acute infections or vaccinations, served as donors. The CD8 memory sample joined CD45RO+ cells and CCR7-negative CD45RA+ cells. The gene calls are TRBV19 and TRBJ2-7, with D tentatively TRBD2 (5 bases). Sequenced: memory CD8+ T cells from PBMCs. The sample's subset: CD45RO+ cells pooled with CCR7-negative TemRA cells. The clonotype comes from a man aged 18 to 30 in good health. Some clones in this sample may be carry-over from other donors' samples. The CDR3 is CARRSREDYEQYF. The DNA for the CDR3 is TGTGCCAGAAGGTCGAGGGAAGACTACGAGCAGTACTTC.